Following are 8 T cell receptor beta chains from one sample sequenced in a study of blood T cell repertoires in COVID-19. The data were produced by immunoSEQ multiplex PCR, yet TCRdb's version contains in-frame clones alone and is incomplete. There are some 300,000 clones in the sample; 90% occur only once, and around 0.98% lies in the top ten. The sequenced sample was peripheral blood. Receptors originate from a woman aged 40-49 years with COVID-19, enrolled during active disease.

This chain connects TRBV5-1 to TRBJ1-2; 9 positions match TRBD1. The V and J ends lost 4 bases and 4 bases, in that order; junction bases with no gene match: 5. The CDR3 is made up of 14 amino acids. Germline loops: CDR1 SGHRS, CDR2 YFSETQ. CDR3 coding DNA: TGCGCCAGCAGCGGGGGGACAGGGAGCTATGGCTACACCTTC. Translated, it gives CASSGGTGSYGYTF.

The rearrangement uses TRBV5-1 and TRBJ1-2; D may be TRBD1 (6 bases). Germline CDR1 SGHRS, CDR2 YFSETQ. V lost 0 bases and J 3 bases, leaving 12 bases between the germline ends. This CDR3 spans 15 amino acids. The CDR3 DNA reads as TGCGCCAGCAGCTTGGGGCAGGGGCCCGACTATGGCTACACCTTC. Residues: CASSLGQGPDYGYTF.

The chain uses TRBV19 and TRBJ1-5; D possibly corresponds to TRBD1 (5 bases). Looked up from germline, CDR1 is LNHDA and CDR2 is SQIVND (reference sequence). The V end lost 3 bases, the J end lost 4 bases, and 16 bases lay between the germline ends. This CDR3 region has 16 residues. CDR3 nucleotides: TGTGCCAGTAGTATCTGGGGGACTGGTAGTAATCAGCCCCAGCATTTT. Its translation is CASSIWGTGSNQPQHF.

The V call is TRBV5-1, the J call TRBJ2-1; D perhaps matches TRBD1 (7 bases). The V end was cut by 1 base, the J end by 10 bases, with 18 bases between. The germline V gene has CDR1 SGHRS and CDR2 YFSETQ. The CDR3 spans 15 residues. Here the CDR3 reads CASSLQEIQGGEQFF. In DNA form, the CDR3 reads TGCGCCAGCAGCTTGCAGGAGATCCAGGGGGGCGAGCAGTTCTTC.

This clone has a handful of counts. The V gene is TRBV7-8, the J gene TRBJ1-1; a weak D match, TRBD1 (5 bases). Germline values: CDR1 SGHVS, CDR2 FQNEAQ. The length of the CDR3 is 16 residues. Trimming shortened V by 1 base and J by 0 bases, and 12 bases separated the two germline ends. The DNA for the CDR3 is TGTGCCAGCAGCTTAGTAACAGGTCAATTGAACACTGAAGCTTTCTTT. Translated: CASSLVTGQLNTEAFF.

The J gene is TRBJ2-1, the V gene TRBV10-2; 7 bases line up with TRBD1. J lost 5 bases, V lost 6 bases, and 7 bases had no gene match. The CDR3 is 14 residues long. Germline V gives CDR1 WSHSY, CDR2 SAAADI. The CDR3 nucleotides read TGCGCCAGCAGAACAGGGGAAGAAAACAATGAGCAGTTCTTC. It encodes CASRTGEENNEQFF.

This clone has just one count. J is TRBJ2-1 and V is TRBV6-1, with D maybe TRBD2 (6 bases). V lost 5 bases and J 5 bases, leaving 25 bases between the germline ends. The CDR3 length is 18 residues. Germline assignment: CDR1 MNHNS and CDR2 SASEGT. Here the CDR3 reads CASSKEARSGLINNEQFF. CDR3 DNA: TGTGCCAGCAGTAAAGAGGCACGAAGCGGGCTAATAAACAATGAGCAGTTCTTC.

The V gene is TRBV3-1 (or the pseudogene TRBV3-2), the J gene TRBJ1-5, with D possibly matching TRBD1 (5 bases). V was cut by 2 bases and J by 0 bases, with 17 bases left in between. This CDR3 has 18 amino acids. The germline V gene has CDR1 LGHDT and CDR2 YNNKEL (reference sequence). CDR3 DNA sequence: TGTGCCAGCAGCCAAAGGGGTGGCAGTTCTTATAGCAATCAGCCCCAGCATTTT. This sequence encodes CASSQRGGSSYSNQPQHF.